This TCR beta chain originates from a study of blood T cell repertoires in COVID-19. Study-wide background: From the United States, Italy and Spain came samples of acute and convalescent COVID-19.

In the authors' methods: Researchers report that nucleated cell counts were estimated from reference gene primer amplification. TCRdb keeps only in-frame clones here, not all; method: immunoSEQ multiplex PCR. V and J calls and clone size are copied from that table; D and trimming were computed from the DNA. The sample consists of roughly 460,000 clones, about 90% of them appearing once. Germline CDR1 and CDR2: SGHVS and FQNEAQ. V lost 2 bases and J lost 0, with 5 bases in between. There are 14 residues in the CDR3. Sequenced input: peripheral blood. This sequence was found in a man aged 18 to 30 with COVID-19, enrolled during active disease. The chain has TRBV7-8 and TRBJ1-3, with no clear D. The CDR3, as DNA: TGTGCCAGCAGCTTAACTAGCTCTGGAAACACCATATATTTT. This encodes CASSLTSSGNTIYF.